The clone carrying this TCR beta chain is a singleton in its sample. The sample originates from a study of blood T cell repertoires in COVID-19. Trimming cost V 6 bases and J 10 bases; bases outside gene matches: 12. The CDR3 runs 15 residues. Germline CDR1 is LNHDA and CDR2 is SQIVND (reference sequence). Assay: immunoSEQ multiplex PCR; the TCRdb copy retains only in-frame clones and omits some. The sample shows 250,000 or so clones, approximately 90% of them seen only once. The chain is built from TRBV19 and TRBJ1-6, with 7 nucleotides matching TRBD1. The source of this sequence is a man in his forties who had recovered from COVID-19. Input material: PBMCs or T cells enriched from blood (not recorded which). This CDR3 reads CASRPAGGTQSPLHF. The CDR3 nucleotides are TGTGCCAGTAGACCGGCAGGGGGTACTCAATCACCCCTCCACTTT.